The 16 T cell receptor beta chains listed next were all sequenced from one sample in a study of beta chain features in type 1 diabetes. Sequenced material consisted of expressed TCRB transcripts (all of the isolated RNA was reverse transcribed). Libraries were prepared by immunoSEQ multiplex PCR; TCRdb keeps only in-frame clonotypes and omits some of them. Of around 180,000 clones listed, about 13% are singletons. Sequencing was carried out using central memory CD4+ T cells from blood. The origin of the receptors is a woman younger than 30 in good health.

This clone was counted only a few times. The rearrangement links TRBV30 to TRBJ1-2, with D hard to call. V was clipped by 2 bases and J by 7 bases, with 20 bases between them. This CDR3 contains 15 residues. Germline V CDR1 and CDR2: GTSNPN, SVGIG (reference sequence). CDR3 nucleotides: TGTGCCTGGAGTACCGGGCTCCCGGGGAGTGGTGGCTACACCTTC. Translated, it gives CAWSTGLPGSGGYTF.

This clone was observed a few times. The genes are TRBV2 and TRBJ2-7; 8 nucleotides match TRBD2. In germline, CDR1 is SNHLY, CDR2 FYNNEI. This CDR3 is 13 amino acids long. V lost 7 bases to trimming and J lost 0 bases; unmatched junction nucleotides: 2. CDR3 in DNA: TGTGCCAGCAAAAGCGGGAGCTCCTACGAGCAGTACTTC. Amino acids: CASKSGSSYEQYF.

This clone was counted a few times. The rearrangement links TRBV18 to TRBJ2-7, with 9 bases aligning to TRBD2. The germline V gene has CDR1 KGHSH and CDR2 LQKENI. The CDR3 has 15 residues. The V gene end was trimmed by 2 bases and the J gene end by 8 bases; junction bases not matched to a gene: 10. CDR3 DNA sequence: TGTGCCAGCTCACCAGAAGCGGGAGGCCGTACACAGCAGTACTTC. Protein: CASSPEAGGRTQQYF.

The V and J genes are TRBV11-3 and TRBJ1-1; maybe TRBD1 (6 bases). The CDR3 is made up of 14 amino acids. Between the trimmed V and J ends, which lost 4 bases and 5 bases, there was a span of 14 bases. Per the germline V gene, CDR1 is SGHNT and CDR2 is YENEEA. DNA for the CDR3: TGTGCCAGCAGCTCCCAGGGGCAGGGGACTGAAGCTTTCTTT. Translation gives CASSSQGQGTEAFF.

CDR3 DNA: TGTGCCAGCAGCTTAGCGGGACAGGGTTACTATGGCTACACCTTC. Translated, it gives CASSLAGQGYYGYTF. V and J are TRBV7-2 and TRBJ1-2; TRBD1 aligns across 9 bases. The V segment lost 0 bases and the J segment 3 bases; nucleotides outside the gene matches: 2. CDR1 and CDR2 from the germline V gene are SGHTA and FQGNSA. The CDR3 covers 15 residues.

This clone was found many times. V usage is TRBV29-1 and J usage is TRBJ2-1; 12 bases are a match to TRBD2. V gave up 4 bases and J gave up 10 bases; unmatched junction bases: 20. Germline CDR1 and CDR2: SQVTM and ANQGSEA. The CDR3 length is 18 residues. The CDR3 is CSVGSGPSTSGSRGEQFF. CDR3 nucleotide sequence: TGCAGCGTTGGGTCCGGCCCGTCGACTAGCGGGAGTCGAGGGGAGCAGTTCTTC.

This clone was detected a few times. V usage is TRBV5-1 and J usage is TRBJ1-1; D is uncertain. CDR1 and CDR2 from the germline V gene are SGHRS and YFSETQ. The CDR3 has 12 residues. The germline V and J ends were trimmed by 3 bases and 3 bases, with 6 bases remaining between them. The DNA for the CDR3 is TGCGCCAGCAGCTCGGAGTACACTGAAGCTTTCTTT. Translating gives CASSSEYTEAFF.

This clone came up a few times. J is TRBJ1-5 and V is TRBV30; 8 bases align to TRBD1. The junction had 5 bases not matched to a gene; V was cut back by 2 bases and J by 2 bases. Germline CDR1 is GTSNPN and CDR2 is SVGIG (reference sequence). The CDR3 is 15 residues long. The CDR3, as DNA: TGTGCCTGGAGTCAAGACAGGGGTGGCAATCAGCCCCAGCATTTT. Translated: CAWSQDRGGNQPQHF.

This clone was recorded a few times. This chain connects TRBV6-5 to TRBJ2-7, with 8 bases aligning to TRBD1. This CDR3 spans 12 amino acids. J lost 4 bases, V lost 6 bases, and 2 bases had no gene match. Germline V CDR1 and CDR2: MNHEY, SVGAGI. CDR3 in amino acids: CASSQGAYEQYF. The CDR3 bases are TGTGCCAGCAGCCAGGGGGCTTACGAGCAGTACTTC.

The chain joins TRBV2 to TRBJ2-7, with D maybe TRBD2 (6 bases). This CDR3 comprises 15 residues. Germline loops: CDR1 SNHLY, CDR2 FYNNEI. Trimming pared 4 bases from V and 5 bases from J, leaving 18 bases between. CDR3 DNA: TGTGCCAGCAGTGTTTTGGGGGGTCGAGGTGACGAGCAGTACTTC. This gives the protein CASSVLGGRGDEQYF.

The rearrangement uses TRBV28 and TRBJ2-7, with 14 bases aligning to TRBD2. The CDR3 has 15 residues. CDR1 and CDR2 from the germline V gene are MDHEN and SYDVKM. Losses at the gene ends were 5 bases for V and 7 bases for J; bases not matched to a gene: 7. The CDR3 reads CASSPGLAGAAEQYF. CDR3 coding DNA: TGTGCCAGCAGTCCGGGACTAGCGGGAGCTGCTGAGCAGTACTTC.

This clone was found a few times. The chain uses TRBV6-1 and TRBJ1-2, with D uncertain. This CDR3 spans 11 amino acids. Germline loops: CDR1 MNHNS, CDR2 SASEGT. Trimming left V 7 bases short and J 4 bases short, with 7 bases between. The CDR3 DNA reads TGTGCCAGCACCCGCGGCTATGGCTACACCTTC. Translating it yields CASTRGYGYTF.

This clone appeared a single time. V is TRBV7-2 and J is TRBJ2-6; maybe TRBD1 (5 bases). The CDR3 length is 17 residues. Trimming removed 5 bases from V and 0 bases from J, with 14 bases in between. From germline, CDR1 is SGHTA and CDR2 FQGNSA. The chain's CDR3 is CASSVGHISSGANVLTF. The DNA for the CDR3 is TGTGCCAGCAGCGTAGGACATATAAGCTCTGGGGCCAACGTCCTGACTTTC. The variable domain in full, completed from reference TRBV7-2 and TRBJ2-6, reads GAGVSQSPSNKVTEKGKDVELRCDPISGHTALYWYRQSLGQGLEFLIYFQGNSAPDKSGLPSDRFSAERTGGSVSTLTIQRTQQEDSAVYLCASSVGHISSGANVLTFGAGSRLTVL.

This clone was counted between two and nine times. The J gene is TRBJ2-7, the V gene TRBV7-6, with D possibly being TRBD1 (6 bases). The CDR3 has 15 residues. Trimming removed 4 bases from V and 0 bases from J, with 13 bases in between. CDR1 is SGHVS and CDR2 is FNYEAQ in the germline V gene. The CDR3 bases are TGTGCCAGCAGCTCACGACAGGCAAGCTCCTACGAGCAGTACTTC. Translated, it gives CASSSRQASSYEQYF.

V and J are TRBV13 and TRBJ1-3, with D perhaps matching TRBD1 (6 bases). This CDR3 region has 18 residues. Trimming removed 0 bases from V and 0 bases from J, with 15 bases in between. Germline loops: CDR1 PRHDT, CDR2 FYEKMQ (reference sequence). In DNA, the CDR3 is TGTGCCAGCAGCTTAGGCCCCTCAGGGGTCACCTCTGGAAACACCATATATTTT. Protein product: CASSLGPSGVTSGNTIYF.

A few counts support this clone. The chain carries TRBV7-9 and TRBJ2-2, with D perhaps matching TRBD1 (5 bases). Germline assignment: CDR1 SEHNR and CDR2 FQNEAQ (reference sequence). The length of the CDR3 is 18 residues. V was shortened by 2 bases and J by 2 bases, with 18 bases between the two germline ends. CDR3 residues: CASSLIGRVPTNTGELFF. CDR3 coding DNA: TGTGCCAGCAGCTTAATCGGCAGGGTACCGACTAACACCGGGGAGCTGTTTTTT.